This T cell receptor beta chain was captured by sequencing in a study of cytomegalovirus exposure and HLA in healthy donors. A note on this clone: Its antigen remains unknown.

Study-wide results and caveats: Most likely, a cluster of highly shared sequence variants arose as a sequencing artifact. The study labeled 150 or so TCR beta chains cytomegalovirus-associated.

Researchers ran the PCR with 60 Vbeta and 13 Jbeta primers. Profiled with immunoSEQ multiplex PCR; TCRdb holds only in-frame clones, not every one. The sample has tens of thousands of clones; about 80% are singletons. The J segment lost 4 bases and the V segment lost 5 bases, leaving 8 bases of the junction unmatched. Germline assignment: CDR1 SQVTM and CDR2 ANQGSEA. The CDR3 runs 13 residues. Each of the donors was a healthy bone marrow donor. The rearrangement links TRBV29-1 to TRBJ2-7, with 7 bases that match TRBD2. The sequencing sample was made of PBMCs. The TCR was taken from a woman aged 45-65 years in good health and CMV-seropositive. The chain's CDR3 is CSVSRGERYEQYF. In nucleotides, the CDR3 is TGCAGCGTTTCCCGGGGGGAAAGGTACGAGCAGTACTTC.